This T cell receptor (beta chain) was obtained from a study of blood T cell repertoires in COVID-19. Study in general: Samples of COVID-19 (acute and convalescent) were obtained from the United States, Italy and Spain.

Participant ages covered about 18 to 89 years across some 25 US areas. Categorization into cohorts depended on clinical history that participants reported. The CDR3 extends over 11 amino acids. The germline V gene encodes CDR1 MDHEN and CDR2 SYDVKM. The V segment lost 4 bases and the J segment 10 bases; nucleotides outside the gene matches: 1. How the authors handled the data: Amplification of reference gene primers provided the estimated nucleated cell counts. Libraries were prepared by immunoSEQ multiplex PCR; TCRdb keeps only in-frame clonotypes and omits some of them. V and J calls and clone size are given by that table; D and trimming were obtained from the DNA. The profile covers 250,000 to 400,000 clones, with around 84% appearing a single time and 1.5% to 2% taken by the ten largest.

The clonotype was recovered from a woman aged 25 to 45 who had been exposed to COVID-19. The sample taken for sequencing was PBMCs or T cells enriched from blood (not recorded which). This rearrangement joins TRBV28 to TRBJ2-1, with TRBD1 matching 7 bases. CDR3 DNA: TGTGCCAGCAGTTACAGGGGCGAGCAGTTCTTC. It encodes CASSYRGEQFF.